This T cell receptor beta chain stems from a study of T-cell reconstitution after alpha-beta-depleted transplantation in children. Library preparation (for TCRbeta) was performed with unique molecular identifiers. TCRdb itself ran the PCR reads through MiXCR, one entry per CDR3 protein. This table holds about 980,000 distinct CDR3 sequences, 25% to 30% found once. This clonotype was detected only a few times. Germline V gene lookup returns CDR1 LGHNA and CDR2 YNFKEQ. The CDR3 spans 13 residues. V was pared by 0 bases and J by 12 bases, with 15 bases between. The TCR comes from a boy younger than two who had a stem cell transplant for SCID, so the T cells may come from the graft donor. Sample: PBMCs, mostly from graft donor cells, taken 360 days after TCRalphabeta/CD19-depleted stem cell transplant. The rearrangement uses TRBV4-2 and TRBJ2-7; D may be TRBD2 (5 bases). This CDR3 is CASSQDGSGSPYF. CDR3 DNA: TGTGCCAGCAGCCAAGATGGGAGCGGCTCCCCGTACTTC.